One and the same sample provided the 21 T cell receptor beta chains below, sequenced in a study of T cell repertoires in cytomegalovirus infection. TCRdb reprocessed the reads via MiXCR and lists one record per CDR3 protein. The sample has 200,000 to 250,000 distinct CDR3 sequences, about 12% seen once. Sequences were obtained from PBMCs. These receptors were taken from a human donor in good health (CMV status not recorded). Some clones in this sample may be carry-over from other donors' samples.

This clonotype was observed at least ten times. This chain links TRBV7-2 with TRBJ2-7; D gene ambiguous. The length of the CDR3 is 13 residues. Trimming removed 1 base at V and 3 bases at J, with 7 bases between. Germline lookup yields CDR1 SGHTA and CDR2 FQGNSA. The CDR3 sequence: CASSLVPDYEQYF. The CDR3 DNA reads as TGTGCCAGCAGCTTAGTGCCGGACTACGAGCAGTACTTC.

This clonotype was observed a handful of times. The chain joins TRBV20-1 to TRBJ1-3, with D uncertain. V shed 0 bases and J shed 3 bases, with 15 bases lying between them. CDR1 is DFQATT, CDR2 SNEGSKA, per germline (reference sequence). This CDR3 has 16 amino acids. The CDR3 sequence: CSARDPSPKGGNTIYF. The CDR3 region has the DNA TGCAGTGCTAGAGATCCCTCTCCGAAAGGTGGAAACACCATATATTTT.

This clonotype was counted at least ten times. The gene calls are TRBV6-2 or TRBV6-3 and TRBJ2-1; D is perhaps TRBD2 (6 bases). From germline, CDR1 is MNHEY and CDR2 SVGEGT. V dropped 6 bases and J dropped 0 bases, with 12 bases sitting between them. The CDR3 is made up of 15 amino acids. The CDR3 DNA reads as TGTGCCAGCAGGCCTGGGGGGAACTCCTACAATGAGCAGTTCTTC. It translates to CASRPGGNSYNEQFF.

V gene TRBV5-4 combines with J gene TRBJ2-1, with TRBD2 matching 9 bases. The CDR3 length is 17 residues. The junction had 12 bases not matched to a gene; V was cut back by 4 bases and J by 4 bases. Germline CDR1 and CDR2: SGHNT and YYREEE (reference sequence). The CDR3 region is CASSLPPGREGYNEQFF. The CDR3 DNA reads as TGTGCCAGCAGCCTACCCCCTGGGCGGGAGGGGTACAATGAGCAGTTCTTC.

This rearrangement joins TRBV19 to TRBJ2-3; D unclear. The CDR3 runs to 13 residues. Looked up from germline, CDR1 is LNHDA and CDR2 is SQIVND (reference sequence). Trimming stripped 3 bases from V and 6 bases from J, with 10 bases between. As DNA, the CDR3 is TGTGCCAGTAGTATTAGGGTTTCCGATACGCAGTATTTT. This sequence encodes CASSIRVSDTQYF.

The rearrangement uses TRBV29-1 and TRBJ1-2; D unclear. The CDR3 extends over 12 amino acids. Trimming removed 4 bases from V and 3 bases from J, with 9 bases in between. Looked up from germline, CDR1 is SQVTM and CDR2 is ANQGSEA. The CDR3 reads CSVGSGDYGYTF. The CDR3 region has the DNA TGCAGCGTTGGAAGCGGGGACTATGGCTACACCTTC.

This clonotype was counted a few times. This chain uses TRBV20-1 with TRBJ2-3; TRBD2 matches 14 bases. Trimming removed 3 bases from V and 3 bases from J; junction bases left unmatched: 5. CDR3 length equals 16 residues. From germline, CDR1 is DFQATT and CDR2 SNEGSKA (reference sequence). The CDR3 reads CSASLTSGGATDTQYF. DNA for the CDR3: TGCAGTGCTAGTTTGACTAGCGGGGGGGCAACAGATACGCAGTATTTT.

There are many counts of this clonotype. The chain links TRBV2 to TRBJ2-7; no reliable D call. V was clipped by 4 bases and J by 3 bases, with 10 bases between them. CDR3 length equals 13 residues. Germline V gene lookup returns CDR1 SNHLY and CDR2 FYNNEI. Here the CDR3 reads CASSVDMDYEQYF. The CDR3 DNA reads TGTGCCAGCAGTGTTGATATGGACTACGAGCAGTACTTC.

This clonotype came up a few times. The chain uses TRBV28 and TRBJ1-2; D may be TRBD1 (5 bases). Deletions cut 8 bases from V and 3 bases from J, with 13 bases between. Germline V gene data show CDR1 as MDHEN and CDR2 as SYDVKM. The CDR3 has 13 amino acids. The CDR3 loop reads CASDEGSDYGYTF. In nucleotides, the CDR3 is TGTGCCAGCGATGAGGGGAGCGACTATGGCTACACCTTC.

This clonotype was seen only a few times. The rearrangement uses TRBV5-1 and TRBJ2-3; 7 nucleotides match TRBD2. The CDR3 has 15 amino acids. Germline CDR1 SGHRS, CDR2 YFSETQ. V was pared by 3 bases and J by 1 base, with 5 bases of the junction left unmatched. CDR3: CASSSASGGTDTQYF. As DNA, the CDR3 is TGCGCCAGCAGCTCCGCTAGCGGAGGCACAGATACGCAGTATTTT.

This clonotype was observed at least ten times. The chain couples TRBV28 to TRBJ2-3; D assignment may be TRBD1 or TRBD2 (7 bases each). CDR1 is MDHEN and CDR2 is SYDVKM in the germline V gene. V lost 2 bases and J lost 6, with 24 bases in between. This CDR3 has 18 residues. The CDR3 bases are TGTGCCAGCAGTTTACCCCGAGGGGGCGGACTAGAGTTGGATACGCAGTATTTT. Its protein is CASSLPRGGGLELDTQYF.

This clonotype has ten or more counts. The chain joins TRBV7-2 to TRBJ1-2; D remains unclear. Looked up from germline, CDR1 is SGHTA and CDR2 is FQGNSA. V was clipped by 5 bases and J by 2 bases, with 12 bases between them. The CDR3 sequence is 14 residues long. CDR3: CASSPRRGNYGYTF. The CDR3 nucleotides read TGTGCCAGCAGCCCCCGGCGCGGCAACTATGGCTACACCTTC.

V gene TRBV7-3 combines with J gene TRBJ1-5, with D possibly being TRBD1 (5 bases). This CDR3 comprises 14 residues. Trimming shortened V by 1 base and J by 8 bases, and 12 bases separated the two germline ends. Germline assignment: CDR1 SGHTA and CDR2 FQGTGA. The CDR3 nucleotides are TGTGCCAGCAGCTTAAGTGGGGGAAGGGAGCCCCAGCATTTT. Residues: CASSLSGGREPQHF.

This clonotype is deemed medium-sized. The CDR3 nucleotides are TGTGCCAGCAGCCCCCTTCGAGATACGCAGTATTTT. This encodes CASSPLRDTQYF. The chain combines TRBV7-2 with TRBJ2-3; D not resolved. This CDR3 comprises 12 residues. Germline lookup yields CDR1 SGHTA and CDR2 FQGNSA. Trimming took off 5 bases at V and 5 bases at J, with 8 bases between the two ends.

The rearrangement uses TRBV9 and TRBJ1-1; 11 bases match TRBD1. Trimming cost V 4 bases and J 5 bases; bases outside gene matches: 10. The CDR3 contains 16 residues. CDR1 is SGDLS and CDR2 is YYNGEE in the germline V gene. CDR3 bases: TGTGCCAGCAGCTTCTCGGCCGGGACAGGGGGGACTGAAGCTTTCTTT. It encodes CASSFSAGTGGTEAFF. Supplemented by reference TRBV9 and TRBJ1-1, the full variable domain reads DSGVTQTPKHLITATGQRVTLRCSPRSGDLSVYWYQQSLDQGLQFLIQYYNGEERAKGNILERFSAQQFPDLHSELNLSSLELGDSALYFCASSFSAGTGGTEAFFGQGTRLTVV.

This clonotype was detected many times. The rearrangement joins TRBV7-2 to TRBJ2-1, with TRBD2 identical over 9 bases. The CDR3 sequence is 18 residues long. V lost 2 bases and J lost 1; bases outside the gene matches: 9. Germline assignment: CDR1 SGHTA and CDR2 FQGNSA. The CDR3 nucleotides read TGTGCCAGCAGCTTAAATAAGGCGGGGGGGAGGTCCTACAATGAGCAGTTCTTC. Its translation: CASSLNKAGGRSYNEQFF. Looking up the rest from reference TRBV7-2 and TRBJ2-1 gives the full variable domain: GAGVSQSPSNKVTEKGKDVELRCDPISGHTALYWYRQSLGQGLEFLIYFQGNSAPDKSGLPSDRFSAERTGGSVSTLTIQRTQQEDSAVYLCASSLNKAGGRSYNEQFFGPGTRLTVL.

The table lists this clonotype with many counts. The chain is built from TRBV10-3 and TRBJ2-1, with 9 bases that match TRBD2. The V and J ends lost 5 bases and 8 bases, in that order; junction bases with no gene match: 7. CDR1 and CDR2 from the germline V gene are ENHRY and SYGVKD. The CDR3 has 14 residues. This CDR3 is CAISPGLALDEQFF. DNA for the CDR3: TGTGCCATCAGTCCGGGACTAGCATTGGATGAGCAGTTCTTC.

In its sample, this clonotype was seen many times. The rearrangement joins TRBV4-1 to TRBJ2-5, with a tentative D call TRBD2 (9 bases). This CDR3 region has 18 residues. Germline-derived CDR1 and CDR2 are MGHRA and YSYEKL. The germline V and J ends were trimmed by 0 bases and 3 bases, with 20 bases remaining between them. The CDR3 DNA follows: TGCGCCAGCAGCCAAGAAGCCCGGCTAGCGGGACAGGAAGAGACCCAGTACTTC. It yields the protein CASSQEARLAGQEETQYF.

This clonotype showed up just a few times. The V and J genes are TRBV28 and TRBJ1-2; D ambiguous. The CDR3 totals 14 residues. The germline V and J ends were trimmed by 3 bases and 5 bases, with 13 bases remaining between them. CDR1 MDHEN and CDR2 SYDVKM come from the germline V gene. The CDR3, as DNA: TGTGCCAGCAGTTTCCCCCGGGGTATTTATGGCTACACCTTC. Protein: CASSFPRGIYGYTF.

This clonotype showed up many times. This sequence joins TRBV10-3 and TRBJ1-1; D uncertain. V shed 2 bases and J shed 8 bases, with 6 bases lying between them. Germline values: CDR1 ENHRY, CDR2 SYGVKD. The CDR3 contains 11 residues. The CDR3 sequence: CAISEGSEAFF. The CDR3 nucleotides read TGTGCCATCAGTGAGGGGTCGGAAGCTTTCTTT.

There are a few counts of this clonotype. The CDR3 coding sequence is TGTGCCAGCAGAACTAGCGATCGGGAGACCCAGTACTTC. Translating gives CASRTSDRETQYF. This chain connects TRBV28 to TRBJ2-5; 7 bases agree with TRBD2. V shed 6 bases and J 5 bases; nucleotides not matched to a gene: 6. CDR1 and CDR2 from the germline V gene are MDHEN and SYDVKM. The CDR3 has 13 residues.